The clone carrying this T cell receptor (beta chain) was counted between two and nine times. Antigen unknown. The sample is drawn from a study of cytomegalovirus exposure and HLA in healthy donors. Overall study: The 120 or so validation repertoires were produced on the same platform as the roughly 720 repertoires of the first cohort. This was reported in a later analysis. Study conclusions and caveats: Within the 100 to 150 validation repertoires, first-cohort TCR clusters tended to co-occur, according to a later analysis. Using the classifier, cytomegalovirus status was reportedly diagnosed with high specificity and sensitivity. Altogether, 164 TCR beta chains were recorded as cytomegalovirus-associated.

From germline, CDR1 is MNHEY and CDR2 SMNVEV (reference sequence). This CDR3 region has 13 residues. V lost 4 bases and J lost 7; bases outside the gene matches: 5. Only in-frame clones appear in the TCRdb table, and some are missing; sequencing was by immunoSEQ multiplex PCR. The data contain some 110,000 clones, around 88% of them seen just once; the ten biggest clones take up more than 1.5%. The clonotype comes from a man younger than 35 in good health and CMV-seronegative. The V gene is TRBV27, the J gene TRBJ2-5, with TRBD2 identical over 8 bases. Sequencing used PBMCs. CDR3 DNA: TGTGCCAGCAGTTCGGCCGGGAGGGGGACCCAGTACTTC. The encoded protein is CASSSAGRGTQYF.